The clone carrying this T cell receptor (beta chain) was seen only once. Antigen unknown. This entry comes from a study of cytomegalovirus exposure and HLA in healthy donors. Germline V gene sequence: CDR1 KGHSH, CDR2 LQKENI. V gave up 1 base and J gave up 5 bases, with 17 bases separating them. The CDR3 loop spans 16 amino acids. Though nominally healthy at sampling, donors likely had unrecorded immune exposures. Regarding the study as a whole: Roughly uniform sequencing depth across donors was assumed, possibly incorrectly.

The PCR ran on 60 Vbeta and 13 Jbeta primers. In the authors' workflow: Later, an analysis found about 80 million unique TCR beta chains, and about 10 million of these were shared. Some clones are missing from TCRdb's copy, which holds only in-frame ones; the method was immunoSEQ multiplex PCR. From that table come the V and J calls and clone size; the DNA was used to work out D and trimming. The data show roughly 150,000 clones, about 85% seen once. The sample was PBMCs. This clonotype originated in a woman aged 18-29 years in good health and CMV-seronegative. The rearrangement joins TRBV18 to TRBJ1-2; no definite D call. The CDR3 nucleotides are TGTGCCAGCTCACCACGGGAGCGTGTTGAAGTATATGGCTACACCTTC. Protein sequence: CASSPRERVEVYGYTF.